This TCR beta chain was profiled in a study of regulatory T cells in long-lasting Graves disease. Study-wide findings and caveats: Gene preferences differed: TRBV28, TRBJ1-2, TRBJ2-5 in persistent cases.

The authors built TCR beta libraries using iRepertoire HTBI primers and Arm-PCR of CDR3 regions. In the original workflow: Sample data revealed under 75 TRBV and 14 TRBJ segments. One entry per CDR3 protein, called by TCRdb with MiXCR from the multiplex PCR reads. The V and J calls reflect TCRdb's pipeline rather than the authors' work. The table records around 510,000 distinct CDR3 sequences, 20% of them present only once. Time point: persistent/refractory GD, antithyroid drugs over 5 years with positive TRAb. From RNA extracted from PBMCs, the TCR library was made. The junction had 13 bases not matched to a gene; V was cut back by 7 bases and J by 4 bases. Germline-derived CDR1 and CDR2 are MDHEN and SYDVKM. The CDR3 sequence is 15 residues long. This clonotype was seen a handful of times. Its antigen is still unknown.

The chain joins TRBV28 to TRBJ2-7; 7 nucleotides align to TRBD1. The sequencing used peripheral blood mononuclear cells (PBMCs), collected when the disease was refractory, from a patient treated with antithyroid drugs. This sequence was found in a female donor with Graves disease. The CDR3 region has the DNA TGTGCCAGCACTTCGGGGCTGCAGGGGGAATACGAGCAGTACTTC. It is translated as CASTSGLQGEYEQYF.